A selection of T cell receptor beta chains follows, all from one sample in a study of blood T cell repertoires in COVID-19. Libraries were prepared by immunoSEQ multiplex PCR; TCRdb keeps only in-frame clonotypes and omits some of them. The data hold around 250,000 clones, with around 82% observed a single time. What was sequenced was peripheral blood. These receptors all stem from a man aged 45-65 years with active or convalescent COVID-19. The CDR3 runs from the conserved cysteine through the conserved F or W. D genes are given only for firm matches. Only some rows state a clone size, as once, few, many or a class for expanded clones.

J: TRBJ1-2
V: TRBV7-9
size: NA
D: TRBD1
DNA: TGTGCCAGCAGCTTATCTTCGGACAGGGATCATGGCTACACCTTC
CDR3: CASSLSSDRDHGYTF

J: TRBJ1-1
V: TRBV14
size: few
D: NA
DNA: TGTGCCAGCAGCCAAGACAGGCTGACTGAAGCTTTCTTT
CDR3: CASSQDRLTEAFF

J: TRBJ2-5
V: TRBV7-8
size: once
D: NA
DNA: TGTGCCAGCAGCCGAGGAGGGGACAGAGAGACCCAGTACTTC
CDR3: CASSRGGDRETQYF

J: TRBJ2-1
V: TRBV5-1
size: NA
D: NA
DNA: TGCGCCAGCAGCTTTGTGGTTGGTTCAAGGGGGTACAATGAGCAGTTCTTC
CDR3: CASSFVVGSRGYNEQFF

J: TRBJ1-3
V: TRBV6-5
size: NA
D: NA
DNA: TGTGCCAGCAGTCTCGACGGGGTCTCTGGAAACACCATATATTTT
CDR3: CASSLDGVSGNTIYF

J: TRBJ2-5
V: TRBV3-1/TRBV3-2
size: NA
D: NA
DNA: TGTGCCAGCAGCCCCTACGGCCGGGATGAGACCCAGTACTTC
CDR3: CASSPYGRDETQYF

J: TRBJ1-1
V: TRBV19
size: NA
D: NA
DNA: TGTGCCAGTACCTTAGACAGGAACACTGAAGCTTTCTTT
CDR3: CASTLDRNTEAFF

J: TRBJ1-1
V: TRBV18
size: NA
D: NA
DNA: TGTGCCAGCTCCCATGGGGAGTACACTGAAGCTTTCTTT
CDR3: CASSHGEYTEAFF

J: TRBJ2-2
V: TRBV6-2/TRBV6-3
size: NA
D: NA
DNA: TGTGCCAGCAGTGATCGGGGGGGGGAGCTGTTTTTT
CDR3: CASSDRGGELFF

J: TRBJ1-5
V: TRBV27
size: NA
D: TRBD1
DNA: TGTGCCAGCAGTCCCCAGGGACAGGGGAATCAGCCCCAGCATTTT
CDR3: CASSPQGQGNQPQHF

J: TRBJ2-7
V: TRBV4-2
size: NA
D: TRBD2
DNA: TGTGCCAGCAGCCAAGGCTTCCGGGGACTAGCGGGTTACGAGCAGTACTTC
CDR3: CASSQGFRGLAGYEQYF

J: TRBJ2-5
V: TRBV7-8
size: NA
D: TRBD1
DNA: TGTGCCAGCAGCCCTGGGACAGGGCAGGTGGAGACCCAGTACTTC
CDR3: CASSPGTGQVETQYF

J: TRBJ1-1
V: TRBV27
size: NA
D: NA
DNA: TGTGCCAGCAGGGGCTTGAACACTGAAGCTTTCTTT
CDR3: CASRGLNTEAFF

J: TRBJ1-6
V: TRBV27
size: NA
D: NA
DNA: TGTGCCAGCAGTGGGGCCTTAGGGAGGGGTTCACCCCTCCACTTT
CDR3: CASSGALGRGSPLHF

J: TRBJ1-2
V: TRBV10-1
size: NA
D: TRBD1
DNA: TGCGCCAGCAGTGACCGCCCAGGGGGCGAGGGCTACACCTTC
CDR3: CASSDRPGGEGYTF

J: TRBJ2-1
V: TRBV4-1
size: NA
D: TRBD2
DNA: TGCGCCAGCAGCCAAGGAAGCGGGGGGAGCTCCTACAATGAGCAGTTCTTC
CDR3: CASSQGSGGSSYNEQFF

J: TRBJ2-7
V: TRBV4-2
size: NA
D: TRBD2
DNA: TGTGCCAGCAGCCAAGTCCCCGGGACTAGAGACGAGCAGTACTTC
CDR3: CASSQVPGTRDEQYF

J: TRBJ2-3
V: TRBV7-8
size: NA
D: NA
DNA: TGTGCCAGCAGCTTAGTTTCCGGGGGGCGGGGAGGTACGCAGTATTTT
CDR3: CASSLVSGGRGGTQYF

J: TRBJ2-5
V: TRBV28
size: NA
D: TRBD1
DNA: TGTGCCAGCGGACAGGCTGACCAAGAGACCCAGTACTTC
CDR3: CASGQADQETQYF

J: TRBJ2-3
V: TRBV5-1
size: NA
D: TRBD2
DNA: TGCGCCAGCAGCTTGACTAGCGGGGGATCAGATACGCAGTATTTT
CDR3: CASSLTSGGSDTQYF

J: TRBJ1-1
V: TRBV11-3
size: NA
D: NA
DNA: TGTGCCAGCAACCATCCGGGGGGGACGACTGAAGCTTTCTTT
CDR3: CASNHPGGTTEAFF

J: TRBJ1-1
V: TRBV5-1
size: NA
D: NA
DNA: TGCGCCAGCAGCTCGGGCCTCACGACTAGCAACACTGAAGCTTTCTTT
CDR3: CASSSGLTTSNTEAFF

J: TRBJ1-6
V: TRBV9
size: few
D: NA
DNA: TGTGCCAGCAGCGTAAGGGGCCAGGGTTCACCCCTCCACTTT
CDR3: CASSVRGQGSPLHF

J: TRBJ2-7
V: TRBV7-2
size: NA
D: TRBD2
DNA: TGTGCCAGCAGCCTCCAGGGACTAGCGGGGGCCCTCTACGAGCAGTACTTC
CDR3: CASSLQGLAGALYEQYF

J: TRBJ2-1
V: TRBV3-1/TRBV3-2
size: few
D: TRBD2
DNA: TGTGCCCGCAGCCACGCTTGGGGCGGGGGGGCCAGGTCCTACAATGAGCAGTTCTTC
CDR3: CARSHAWGGGARSYNEQFF

J: TRBJ1-1
V: TRBV15
size: NA
D: NA
DNA: TGTGCCACCAGCAGAGATGTGTCAGTCAAGAACACTGAAGCTTTCTTT
CDR3: CATSRDVSVKNTEAFF

J: TRBJ2-3
V: TRBV7-3
size: NA
D: TRBD1
DNA: TGTGCCAGCAGCCCGGACAGGGGAAAGACAGATACGCAGTATTTT
CDR3: CASSPDRGKTDTQYF

J: TRBJ1-1
V: TRBV18
size: NA
D: TRBD1
DNA: TGTGCCAGCTCACCGACAGGGACTGAAGCTTTCTTT
CDR3: CASSPTGTEAFF

J: TRBJ1-4
V: TRBV6-5
size: NA
D: NA
DNA: TGTGCCAGCAGACGCACGGGGGGAGGGGAAAAACTGTTTTTT
CDR3: CASRRTGGGEKLFF

J: TRBJ1-1
V: TRBV5-4
size: few
D: NA
DNA: TGTGCCAGCAGCCCCGAAGGGGGTTGGGGGACTGAAGCTTTCTTT
CDR3: CASSPEGGWGTEAFF

J: TRBJ2-5
V: TRBV25-1
size: once
D: TRBD2
DNA: TGTGCCAGCAGTGAATTTGGTCTAGCGGGGAGCGAAGAGACCCAGTACTTC
CDR3: CASSEFGLAGSEETQYF

J: TRBJ2-7
V: TRBV4-1
size: NA
D: TRBD1
DNA: TGCGCCAGCAGTCAAGAGGATCGAGGGACAGGCCTCCGGTTC
CDR3: CASSQEDRGTGLRF